Listed below are T cell receptor beta chains from one sample, sequenced in a study of T cell changes during pregnancy in multiple sclerosis. Clones were read by immunoSEQ multiplex PCR, and TCRdb kept only the in-frame ones, dropping some. Here the sample spans tens of thousands of clones, 94% being singletons. Sequencing used peripheral blood, obtained after pregnancy. These receptors were obtained from a female donor in good health, enrolled as a control in a pregnancy study. The CDR3 runs from the conserved cysteine through the conserved F or W. D genes are given only for firm matches. Not every row has a clone size; where given, it reads once, few, many or a size class.

cdr3_aa cdr3_nt d_call clone_size j_call v_call
CASSRDRESDTQYF TGTGCCAGCTCTCGGGACAGGGAGTCAGATACGCAGTATTTT TRBD1 NA TRBJ2-3 TRBV6-4
CASSLTSGSPTSTDTQYF TGTGCCAGCAGCCTTACTAGCGGGTCCCCTACTAGCACAGATACGCAGTATTTT TRBD2 NA TRBJ2-3 TRBV7-8
CASSSGPGQPEEEAFF TGTGCCAGCAGCTCCGGACCGGGACAGCCGGAGGAAGAAGCTTTCTTT TRBD1 NA TRBJ1-1 TRBV5-8
CAWSSDRGGNQPQHF TGTGCCTGGAGTTCGGACAGGGGCGGCAATCAGCCCCAGCATTTT TRBD1 NA TRBJ1-5 TRBV30
CASSPTGGSREKLFF TGCGCCAGCAGCCCGACAGGGGGTTCGCGCGAAAAACTGTTTTTT TRBD1 NA TRBJ1-4 TRBV5-1
CASSAEGRGNTIYF TGTGCCAGCAGTGCGGAGGGTCGCGGAAACACCATATATTTT NA NA TRBJ1-3 TRBV2
CASSQEGLDEQYF TGCGCCAGCAGCCAAGAGGGACTGGACGAGCAGTACTTC NA NA TRBJ2-7 TRBV4-1
CASSLPPTGEQETQYF TGTGCCAGCAGCTTACCTCCGACAGGAGAACAAGAGACCCAGTACTTC NA NA TRBJ2-5 TRBV7-6
CSGKLREYEQFF TGCAGCGGCAAACTTCGGGAGTATGAGCAGTTCTTC NA NA TRBJ2-1 TRBV29-1
CAISDGQRPNTGELFF TGTGCCATCAGTGACGGTCAGCGGCCGAACACCGGGGAGCTGTTTTTT NA NA TRBJ2-2 TRBV10-3
CASSLTHTGSTDTQYF TGTGCCAGCAGTTTAACCCACACAGGGAGCACAGATACGCAGTATTTT NA NA TRBJ2-3 TRBV28
CASSLLGPPNNEQFF TGCGCCAGCAGCTTGTTGGGGCCCCCAAACAATGAGCAGTTCTTC NA NA TRBJ2-1 TRBV5-1
CASSIGTGDTEAFF TGCGCCAGCAGCATAGGGACAGGGGATACTGAAGCTTTCTTT TRBD1 NA TRBJ1-1 TRBV5-1
CASSPQRSSGANVLTF TGTGCCAGCTCACCACAGAGGAGCTCTGGGGCCAACGTCCTGACTTTC NA once TRBJ2-6 TRBV18
CASSPQGWGTEAFF TGTGCCAGCAGTCCTCAGGGGTGGGGCACTGAAGCTTTCTTT NA NA TRBJ1-1 TRBV2
CASSPGQVDAGELFF TGCGCCAGCAGCCCCGGACAGGTCGACGCCGGGGAGCTGTTTTTT TRBD1 NA TRBJ2-2 TRBV5-1
CASSSSGTQETQYF TGCGCCAGCAGCAGTAGCGGGACTCAAGAGACCCAGTACTTC TRBD2 once TRBJ2-5 TRBV4-1
CASSLPGLAQTHEQFF TGTGCCAGCAGTTTACCAGGACTAGCACAAACCCATGAGCAGTTCTTC TRBD2 NA TRBJ2-1 TRBV28
CASSIEAGQHTQYF TGTGCCAGTAGTATAGAGGCAGGGCAGCATACGCAGTATTTT NA NA TRBJ2-3 TRBV19
CASSWGRNQPQHF TGTGCCAGCAGTTGGGGGCGCAATCAGCCCCAGCATTTT NA NA TRBJ1-5 TRBV27
CASSIVGGSGNEQFF TGTGCCAGTAGTATAGTAGGCGGGAGCGGCAATGAGCAGTTCTTC TRBD2 once TRBJ2-1 TRBV19
CASSFGTVQETQYF TGCGCCAGCAGCTTCGGGACAGTCCAAGAGACCCAGTACTTC TRBD1 NA TRBJ2-5 TRBV5-1